The T cell receptor (beta chain) described here comes from a study of beta chain features in type 1 diabetes. The overall study: What patients shared with healthy donors was a similar profile of age, gender and cell yields.

Purity exceeding 95% was reached by all sorted populations. In this sample, this clone turned up a few times. Its matching antigen is unknown. Study-wide points: PCR may have favored shorter templates equally in patients and controls.

Expressed TCRB transcripts were sequenced, since all the RNA that had been isolated was reverse transcribed. Profiling relied on immunoSEQ multiplex PCR, and the TCRdb table lists in-frame clones only, not all of them. Here the sample spans around 140,000 clones, about 10% being singletons. The ends were cut back, 4 bases at V and 4 bases at J, with 10 bases in the middle. Looked up from germline, CDR1 is SGHTA and CDR2 is FQGNSA. The CDR3 spans 13 residues. The material sequenced was naive CD4+ T cells from blood. This sequence was found in a man younger than 30 in good health. This rearrangement joins TRBV7-2 to TRBJ1-2, with D possibly matching TRBD1 (5 bases). In nucleotides, the CDR3 is TGTGCCAGCAGCTCAGGGTATGGCTATGGCTACACCTTC. As protein: CASSSGYGYGYTF.